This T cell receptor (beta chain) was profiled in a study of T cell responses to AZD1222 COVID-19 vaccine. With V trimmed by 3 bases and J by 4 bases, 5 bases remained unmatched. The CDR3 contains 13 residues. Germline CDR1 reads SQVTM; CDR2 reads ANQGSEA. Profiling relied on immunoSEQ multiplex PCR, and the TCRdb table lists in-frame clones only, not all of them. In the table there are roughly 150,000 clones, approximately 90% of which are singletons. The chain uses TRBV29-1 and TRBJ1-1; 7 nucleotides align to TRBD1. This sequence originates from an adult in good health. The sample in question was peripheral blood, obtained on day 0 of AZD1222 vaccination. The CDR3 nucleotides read TGCAGCGTTGATATTCCAGGGGGCACTGAAGCTTTCTTT. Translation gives CSVDIPGGTEAFF. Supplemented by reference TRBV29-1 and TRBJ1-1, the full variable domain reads SAVISQKPSRDICQRGTSLTIQCQVDSQVTMMFWYRQQPGQSLTLIATANQGSEATYESGFVIDKFPISRPNLTFSTLTVSNMSPEDSSIYLCSVDIPGGTEAFFGQGTRLTVV.